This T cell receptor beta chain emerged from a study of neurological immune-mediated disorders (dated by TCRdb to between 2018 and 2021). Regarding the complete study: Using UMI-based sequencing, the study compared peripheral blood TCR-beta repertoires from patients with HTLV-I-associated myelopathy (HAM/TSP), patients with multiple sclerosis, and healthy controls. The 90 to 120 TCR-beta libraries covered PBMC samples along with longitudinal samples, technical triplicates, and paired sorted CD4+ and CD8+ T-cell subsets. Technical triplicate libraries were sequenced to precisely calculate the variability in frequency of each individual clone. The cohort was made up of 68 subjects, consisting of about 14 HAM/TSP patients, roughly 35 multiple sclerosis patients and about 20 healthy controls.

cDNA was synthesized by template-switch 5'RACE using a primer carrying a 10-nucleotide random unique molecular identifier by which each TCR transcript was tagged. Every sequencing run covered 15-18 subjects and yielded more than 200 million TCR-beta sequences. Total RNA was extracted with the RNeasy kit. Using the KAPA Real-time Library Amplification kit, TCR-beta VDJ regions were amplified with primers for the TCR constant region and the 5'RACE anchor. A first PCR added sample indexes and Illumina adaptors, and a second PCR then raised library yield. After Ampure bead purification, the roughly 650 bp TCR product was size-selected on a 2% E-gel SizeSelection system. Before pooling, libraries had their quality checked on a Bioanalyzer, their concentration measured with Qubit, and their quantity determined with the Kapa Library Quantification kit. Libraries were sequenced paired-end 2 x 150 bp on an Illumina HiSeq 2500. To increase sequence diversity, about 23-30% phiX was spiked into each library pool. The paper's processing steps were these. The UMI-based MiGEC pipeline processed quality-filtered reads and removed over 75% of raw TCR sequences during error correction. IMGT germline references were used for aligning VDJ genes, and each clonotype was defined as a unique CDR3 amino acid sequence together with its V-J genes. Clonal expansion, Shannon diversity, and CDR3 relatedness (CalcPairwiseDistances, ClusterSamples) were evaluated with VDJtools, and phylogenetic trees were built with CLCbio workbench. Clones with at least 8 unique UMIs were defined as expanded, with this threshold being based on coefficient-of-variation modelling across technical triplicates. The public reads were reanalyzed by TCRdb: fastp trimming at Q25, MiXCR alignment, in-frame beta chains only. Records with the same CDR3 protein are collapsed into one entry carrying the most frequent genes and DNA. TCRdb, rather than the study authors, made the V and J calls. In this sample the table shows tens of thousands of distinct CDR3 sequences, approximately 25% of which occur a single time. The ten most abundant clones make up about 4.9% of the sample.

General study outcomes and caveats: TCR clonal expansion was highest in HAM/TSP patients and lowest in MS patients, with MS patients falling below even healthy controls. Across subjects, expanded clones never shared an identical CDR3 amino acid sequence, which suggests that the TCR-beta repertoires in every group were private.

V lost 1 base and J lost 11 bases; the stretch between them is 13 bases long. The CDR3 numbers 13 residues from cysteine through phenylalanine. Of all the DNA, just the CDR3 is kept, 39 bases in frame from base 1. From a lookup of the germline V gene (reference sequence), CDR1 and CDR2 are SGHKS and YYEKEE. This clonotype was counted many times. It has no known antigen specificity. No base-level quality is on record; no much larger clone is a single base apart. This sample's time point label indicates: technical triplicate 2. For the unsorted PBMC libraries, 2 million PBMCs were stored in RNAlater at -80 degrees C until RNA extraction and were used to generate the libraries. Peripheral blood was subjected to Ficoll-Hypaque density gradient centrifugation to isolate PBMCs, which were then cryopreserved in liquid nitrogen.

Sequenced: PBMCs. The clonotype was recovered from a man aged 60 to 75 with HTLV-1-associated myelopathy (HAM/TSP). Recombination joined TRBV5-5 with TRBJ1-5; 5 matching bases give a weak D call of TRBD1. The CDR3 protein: CASSLQPQGAQHF. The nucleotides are TGTGCCAGCAGCTTGCAGCCCCAAGGGGCCCAGCATTTT.